Included here is one T cell receptor beta chain sequence, with context. Its antigen is not known. This sample was taken from a study of CXCR3-negative and CXCR3-positive naive CD8 T cells. Whole-study context: There were around 140 million TRB reads altogether, and each library had about 1.5 +/- 0.3 million of them. Whole-study results and caveats: In naive cells, CXCR3-negative and CXCR3-positive subsets had similar TRBV-TRBJ usage; memory cells differed. CXCR3-positive naive cells had TRB CDR3s that were more hydrophobic than CXCR3-negative naive cells had.

The CDR3 contains 12 residues. The germline gives CDR1 LNHNV, CDR2 YYDKDF (reference sequence). Each TRB cDNA library was prepared by 5' RACE (with UMI labels). TCRdb re-called the 5' RACE reads; one entry per CDR3 protein, DNA not given. Listed are about 60,000 distinct CDR3 sequences; under 0.55% falls within the top ten. The sequencing input was naive CXCR3+ CD8+ T cells from blood. The subset is: CD45RO-CCR7+CD27+CD95- naive CD8+ T cells expressing CXCR3 (TNR3+). The chain carries TRBV15 and TRBJ1-1; TCRdb calls TRBD1, which cannot be checked without DNA. This TCR was recovered from a human donor in good health. Some clones in this sample may be carry-over from other donors' samples. This chain's CDR3 is CATSSWGTEAFF.